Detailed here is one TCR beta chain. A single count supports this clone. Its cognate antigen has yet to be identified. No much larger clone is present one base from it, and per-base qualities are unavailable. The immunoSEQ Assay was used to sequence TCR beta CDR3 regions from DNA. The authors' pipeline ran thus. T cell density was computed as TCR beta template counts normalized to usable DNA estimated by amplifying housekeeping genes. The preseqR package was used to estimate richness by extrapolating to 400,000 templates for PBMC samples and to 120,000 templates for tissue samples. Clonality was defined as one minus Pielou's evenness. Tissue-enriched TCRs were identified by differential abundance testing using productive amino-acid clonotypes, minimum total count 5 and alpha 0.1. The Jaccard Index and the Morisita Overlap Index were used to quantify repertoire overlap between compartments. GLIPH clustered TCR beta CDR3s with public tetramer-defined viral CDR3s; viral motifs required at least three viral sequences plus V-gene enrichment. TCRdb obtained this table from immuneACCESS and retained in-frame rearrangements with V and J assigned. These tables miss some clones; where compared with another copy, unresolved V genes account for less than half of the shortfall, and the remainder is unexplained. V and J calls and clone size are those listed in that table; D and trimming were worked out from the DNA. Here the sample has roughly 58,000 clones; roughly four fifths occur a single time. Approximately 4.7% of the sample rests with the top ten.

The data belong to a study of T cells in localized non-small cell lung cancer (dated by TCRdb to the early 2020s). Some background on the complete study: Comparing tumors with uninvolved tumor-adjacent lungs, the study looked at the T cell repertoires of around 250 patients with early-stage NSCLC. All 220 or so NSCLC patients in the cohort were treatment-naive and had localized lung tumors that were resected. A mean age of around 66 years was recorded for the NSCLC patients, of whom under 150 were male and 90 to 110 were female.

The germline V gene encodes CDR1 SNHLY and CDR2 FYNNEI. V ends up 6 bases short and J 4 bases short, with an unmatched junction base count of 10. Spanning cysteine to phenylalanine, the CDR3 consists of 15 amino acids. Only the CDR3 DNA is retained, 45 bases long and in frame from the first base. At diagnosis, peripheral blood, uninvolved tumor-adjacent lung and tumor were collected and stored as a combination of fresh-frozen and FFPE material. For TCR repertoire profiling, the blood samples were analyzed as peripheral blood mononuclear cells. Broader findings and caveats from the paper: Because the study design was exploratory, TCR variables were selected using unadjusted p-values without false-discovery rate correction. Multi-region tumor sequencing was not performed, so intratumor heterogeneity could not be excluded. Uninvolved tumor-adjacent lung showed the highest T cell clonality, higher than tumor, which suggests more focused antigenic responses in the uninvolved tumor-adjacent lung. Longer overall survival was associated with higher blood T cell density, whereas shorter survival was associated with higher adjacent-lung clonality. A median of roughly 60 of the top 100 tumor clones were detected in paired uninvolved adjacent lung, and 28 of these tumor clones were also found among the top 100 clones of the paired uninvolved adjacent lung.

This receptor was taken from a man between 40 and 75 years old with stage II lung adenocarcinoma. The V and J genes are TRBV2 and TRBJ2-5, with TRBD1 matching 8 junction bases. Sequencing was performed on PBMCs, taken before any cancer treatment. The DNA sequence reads TGTGCCAGCAGCCGGATTACAGGGGGTCCAGAGACCCAGTACTTC. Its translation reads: CASSRITGGPETQYF.